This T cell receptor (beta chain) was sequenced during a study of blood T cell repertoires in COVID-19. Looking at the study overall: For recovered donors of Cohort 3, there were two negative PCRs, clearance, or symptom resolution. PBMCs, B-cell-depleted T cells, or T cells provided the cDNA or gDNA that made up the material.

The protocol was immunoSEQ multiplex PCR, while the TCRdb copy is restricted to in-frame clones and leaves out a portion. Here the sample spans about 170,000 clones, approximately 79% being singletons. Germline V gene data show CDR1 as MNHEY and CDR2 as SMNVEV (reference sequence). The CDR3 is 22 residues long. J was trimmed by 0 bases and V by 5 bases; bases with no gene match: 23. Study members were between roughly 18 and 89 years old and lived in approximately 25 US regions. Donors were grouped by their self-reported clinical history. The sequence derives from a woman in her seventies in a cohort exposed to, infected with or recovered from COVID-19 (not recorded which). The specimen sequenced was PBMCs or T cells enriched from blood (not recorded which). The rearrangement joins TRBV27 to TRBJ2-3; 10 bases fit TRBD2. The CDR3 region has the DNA TGTGCCAGCAGTCCCTTCGTGGGAGCGGGAGGGTCCTCTTTATCTAGCACAGATACGCAGTATTTT. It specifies CASSPFVGAGGSSLSSTDTQYF.